The rows below give T cell receptor beta chains drawn from one sample of a study of radiotherapy plus CTLA-4 blockade in lung cancer. The assay was immunoSEQ multiplex PCR, and TCRdb's table has in-frame clones only and misses some. The table has tens of thousands of clones, approximately 79% seen once. Specimen: peripheral blood, collected from a patient treated with radiotherapy plus ipilimumab. The receptors shown here come from a human donor with non-small cell lung cancer who had a complete response to radiotherapy plus ipilimumab. Both conserved end residues are part of each CDR3. The D gene is left open where the match is weak. Size is omitted from some rows. Given values are once, few, many or a class for expanded clones.

V gene	clone size	J gene	D gene	CDR3 protein	CDR3 DNA
TRBV7-2	.	TRBJ2-1	.	CASSHQRLRYEQFF	TGTGCCAGCAGCCATCAGCGGTTAAGGTATGAGCAGTTCTTC
TRBV29-1	.	TRBJ2-7	TRBD1	CSVARGTGMNEQYF	TGCAGCGTAGCTCGGGGGACAGGGATGAACGAGCAGTACTTC
TRBV18	.	TRBJ2-5	.	CASSSQYVQGQETQYF	TGTGCCAGCTCATCACAGTATGTACAGGGCCAAGAGACCCAGTACTTC
TRBV19	.	TRBJ2-1	.	CASSINLNSNEQFF	TGTGCCAGTAGTATTAACCTAAACAGCAATGAGCAGTTCTTC
TRBV27	once	TRBJ2-7	.	CASSLSEEREQYF	TGTGCCAGCAGTTTATCTGAGGAGAGGGAGCAGTACTTC
TRBV10-1	few	TRBJ2-1	TRBD2	CASSGGSGKVSEQFF	TGCGCCAGCAGTGGGGGTAGCGGGAAGGTGTCTGAGCAGTTCTTC
TRBV19	.	TRBJ1-1	.	CASSLLREDTEAFF	TGTGCCAGTTCTTTATTAAGGGAGGACACTGAAGCTTTCTTT
TRBV6-6	few	TRBJ2-7	.	CASSYSVGQAEQYF	TGTGCCAGCAGTTACTCGGTGGGACAAGCGGAGCAGTACTTC
TRBV2	few	TRBJ1-1	.	CASLSMVHSTEAFF	TGTGCCAGCCTAAGTATGGTGCATAGCACTGAAGCTTTCTTT
TRBV5-5	.	TRBJ1-2	TRBD1	CASSRDRGTYGYTF	TGTGCCAGCAGCAGGGACAGGGGAACCTATGGCTACACCTTC
TRBV19	.	TRBJ1-2	.	CASSIGDTAPIYGYTF	TGTGCCAGTAGTATAGGGGACACCGCTCCGATCTATGGCTACACCTTC
TRBV5-1	few	TRBJ1-1	.	CASSLARSNTEAFF	TGCGCCAGCAGCTTGGCCCGCAGCAACACTGAAGCTTTCTTT
TRBV6-5	.	TRBJ2-7	.	CASSYQMTGGIEQYF	TGTGCCAGCAGTTACCAGATGACAGGTGGTATTGAGCAGTACTTC
TRBV6-6	.	TRBJ2-7	.	CASSYTYEQYF	TGTGCCAGCAGTTACACCTACGAGCAGTACTTC
TRBV7-2	.	TRBJ2-7	.	CASSSGLYEQYF	TGTGCCAGCAGCTCGGGACTCTACGAGCAGTACTTC
TRBV27	.	TRBJ1-1	TRBD1	CASSSRGRGTEAFF	TGTGCCAGCAGTTCCAGGGGGAGAGGCACTGAAGCTTTCTTT
TRBV9	.	TRBJ1-5	.	CASSVDPLRGQLQHF	TGTGCCAGCAGCGTAGACCCCTTACGGGGTCAGCTCCAGCATTTT
TRBV4-2	.	TRBJ1-1	.	CASSQDLWGGEAFF	TGTGCCAGCAGCCAAGATCTTTGGGGGGGTGAAGCTTTCTTT
TRBV6-5	.	TRBJ2-5	.	CASTPTRGQETQYF	TGTGCCAGCACCCCGACAAGGGGCCAAGAGACCCAGTACTTC
TRBV28	.	TRBJ1-1	.	CASLSSGVNTEALF	TGTGCCAGCCTCTCTTCGGGGGTGAACACTGAAGCTCTCTTT
TRBV18	.	TRBJ2-7	TRBD1	CASSLGTGSTYEQYF	TGTGCCAGCTCACTCGGGACAGGGAGTACCTACGAGCAGTACTTC
TRBV7-9	.	TRBJ1-5	.	CASSLGGADYQPQHF	TGTGCCAGCAGCTTGGGGGGTGCGGACTATCAGCCCCAGCATTTT
TRBV7-9	.	TRBJ1-2	TRBD1	CASSLGQGAGYTF	TGTGCCAGCAGCTTAGGACAGGGGGCTGGCTACACCTTC